The clone carrying this T cell receptor beta chain was detected ten times or more. Antigen: not known. This sample is drawn from a study of human T cells and chemical hapten exposure. Overall study context: Readings were taken at 6 days from patch tests that had applied 0.01% DPC to the upper back. Regarding the study as a whole: PT1 expanded TCR numbers rose with patch test score. There was no change with DPC sensitization in TCRs above 1 in 1000 frequency.

The V and J ends lost 5 bases and 1 base respectively, with 10 bases between them. The CDR3 has 13 residues. Germline V gene lookup returns CDR1 DFQATT and CDR2 SNEGSKA (reference sequence). Described time point: pre-sensitization, week 0. Described treatment: therapeutic diphenylcyclopropenone sensitization with weekly scalp DPC. Original methodology: More than 95,000 TCRs per sample was the median, with a range of roughly 23,224 to 750,000. One entry per CDR3 protein, called by TCRdb with MiXCR from the RACE reads. TCRdb assigned the V and J calls; the authors' analysis was not used. The table lists 350,000 to 450,000 distinct CDR3 sequences, 5.1% of them singletons.

The clonotype originates from a woman in her forties or fifties with alopecia areata. Some clones in this sample may be carry-over from other donors' samples. Sequences were derived from whole blood, sampled in connection with sensitization to the hapten diphenylcyclopropenone (DPC). The chain links TRBV20-1 to TRBJ2-3; no firm D call. This chain's CDR3 is CSARSLGTDTQYF. The CDR3 DNA reads as TGCAGTGCTCGGTCCCTAGGCACAGATACGCAGTATTTT.